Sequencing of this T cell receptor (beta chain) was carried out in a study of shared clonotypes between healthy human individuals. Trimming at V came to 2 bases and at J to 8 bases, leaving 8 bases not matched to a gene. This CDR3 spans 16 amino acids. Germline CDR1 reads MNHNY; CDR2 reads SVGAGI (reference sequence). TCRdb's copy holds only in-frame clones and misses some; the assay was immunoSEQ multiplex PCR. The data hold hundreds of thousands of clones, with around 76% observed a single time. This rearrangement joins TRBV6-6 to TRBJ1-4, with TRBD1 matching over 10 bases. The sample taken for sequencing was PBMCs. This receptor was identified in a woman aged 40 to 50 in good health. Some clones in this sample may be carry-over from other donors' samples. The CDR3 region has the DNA TGTGCCAGCAGTTACACTCTGGACAGGGGGACCGAAAAACTGTTTTTT. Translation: CASSYTLDRGTEKLFF.